The rows below give T cell receptor beta chains drawn from one sample of a study of blood T cells in healthy people across ages. TCRdb re-derived calls from the 5' RACE reads in MiXCR, one entry per CDR3 protein. The sample consists of about 630,000 distinct CDR3 sequences, 20% to 25% of them appearing once. Sequencing input: blood. The receptors here all came from a man in his sixties or seventies in good health. Both conserved end residues are part of each CDR3. A D gene is named only where the DNA matches it firmly. The size field is filled for only some rows; it gives once, few, many or a size class.

v_gene: TRBV28
abundance: NA
d_gene: NA
j_gene: TRBJ1-5
CDR3aa: CASITGINQPQHF
CDR3nt: TGTGCCAGCATTACAGGGATCAATCAGCCCCAGCATTTT

v_gene: TRBV20-1
abundance: NA
d_gene: NA
j_gene: TRBJ2-7
CDR3aa: CSARDGPPGQYF
CDR3nt: TGCAGTGCTAGAGATGGGCCCCCTGGGCAGTACTTC

v_gene: TRBV6-5
abundance: NA
d_gene: NA
j_gene: TRBJ2-3
CDR3aa: CASMSASTDTQYF
CDR3nt: TGTGCCAGCATGTCCGCTAGCACAGATACGCAGTATTTT

v_gene: TRBV25-1
abundance: few
d_gene: NA
j_gene: TRBJ1-3
CDR3aa: CASSEGWDTRAGNTIYF
CDR3nt: TGTGCCAGCAGTGAAGGGTGGGATACTCGAGCTGGAAACACCATATATTTT

v_gene: TRBV20-1
abundance: NA
d_gene: NA
j_gene: TRBJ1-4
CDR3aa: CSAVPGQLSEKLFF
CDR3nt: TGCAGTGCTGTTCCGGGACAATTAAGTGAAAAACTGTTTTTT

v_gene: TRBV27
abundance: many
d_gene: TRBD2
j_gene: TRBJ2-7
CDR3aa: CASSLSPLAGGPYEQYF
CDR3nt: TGTGCCAGCAGTTTATCCCCCCTAGCGGGGGGCCCCTACGAGCAGTACTTC

v_gene: TRBV2
abundance: NA
d_gene: NA
j_gene: TRBJ2-3
CDR3aa: CASSEAPRPGSTQYF
CDR3nt: TGTGCCAGCAGTGAAGCCCCACGACCGGGCTCCACGCAGTATTTT

v_gene: TRBV2
abundance: NA
d_gene: NA
j_gene: TRBJ2-6
CDR3aa: CASKLTGTDFVGANVLTF
CDR3nt: TGTGCCAGCAAGCTTACCGGGACCGATTTCGTCGGGGCCAACGTCCTGACTTTC

v_gene: TRBV20-1
abundance: few
d_gene: TRBD2
j_gene: TRBJ2-5
CDR3aa: CSAPTSGRETQYF
CDR3nt: TGCAGTGCTCCGACTAGCGGGAGAGAGACCCAGTACTTC

v_gene: TRBV18
abundance: NA
d_gene: NA
j_gene: TRBJ1-2
CDR3aa: CASSQQGLNYGYTF
CDR3nt: TGTGCCAGCTCGCAACAGGGACTGAACTATGGCTACACCTTC

v_gene: TRBV20-1
abundance: few
d_gene: NA
j_gene: TRBJ2-2
CDR3aa: CSARDNGVGNTGELFF
CDR3nt: TGCAGTGCTAGAGATAACGGGGTGGGGAACACCGGGGAGCTGTTTTTT

v_gene: TRBV29-1
abundance: NA
d_gene: NA
j_gene: TRBJ2-5
CDR3aa: CSVPVGTQYF
CDR3nt: TGCAGCGTTCCGGTCGGGACCCAGTACTTC

v_gene: TRBV15
abundance: few
d_gene: NA
j_gene: TRBJ1-4
CDR3aa: CATSREGTGGGEKLFF
CDR3nt: TGTGCCACCAGCAGAGAGGGGACGGGTGGAGGTGAAAAACTGTTTTTT

v_gene: TRBV7-3
abundance: many
d_gene: TRBD1
j_gene: TRBJ2-3
CDR3aa: CASSAWTGSTDTQYF
CDR3nt: TGTGCCAGCAGCGCTTGGACAGGGAGCACAGATACGCAGTATTTT

v_gene: TRBV4-2
abundance: NA
d_gene: NA
j_gene: TRBJ2-1
CDR3aa: CASSLDDYNEQFF
CDR3nt: TGTGCCAGCAGTCTGGACGACTACAATGAGCAGTTCTTC

v_gene: TRBV13
abundance: NA
d_gene: TRBD2
j_gene: TRBJ2-5
CDR3aa: CASSPRTSGGALETQYF
CDR3nt: TGTGCCAGCAGCCCGCGGACTAGCGGGGGGGCCCTAGAGACCCAGTACTTC

v_gene: TRBV11-2
abundance: many
d_gene: NA
j_gene: TRBJ2-5
CDR3aa: CASSLGQYQETQYF
CDR3nt: TGTGCCAGCAGCTTAGGACAGTACCAAGAGACCCAGTACTTC

v_gene: TRBV6-5
abundance: few
d_gene: NA
j_gene: TRBJ2-2
CDR3aa: CASSATGPGGPGELFF
CDR3nt: TGTGCCAGCAGCGCGACGGGACCCGGGGGCCCCGGGGAGCTGTTTTTT

v_gene: TRBV7-2
abundance: many
d_gene: NA
j_gene: TRBJ1-4
CDR3aa: CASSPGGEGEEKLFF
CDR3nt: TGTGCCAGCAGCCCGGGGGGGGAAGGGGAAGAAAAACTGTTTTTT

v_gene: TRBV29-1
abundance: NA
d_gene: NA
j_gene: TRBJ1-1
CDR3aa: CSVDHPTGNTEAFF
CDR3nt: TGCAGCGTTGACCACCCGACAGGAAACACTGAAGCTTTCTTT

v_gene: TRBV4-1
abundance: many
d_gene: TRBD1
j_gene: TRBJ1-4
CDR3aa: CASSQVPTGDEKLFF
CDR3nt: TGCGCCAGCAGCCAAGTCCCGACAGGGGATGAAAAACTGTTTTTT

v_gene: TRBV3-1
abundance: NA
d_gene: TRBD1
j_gene: TRBJ1-4
CDR3aa: CASSQVGTANEKLFF
CDR3nt: TGTGCCAGCAGCCAAGTGGGGACAGCTAATGAAAAACTGTTTTTT

v_gene: TRBV20-1
abundance: NA
d_gene: NA
j_gene: TRBJ2-1
CDR3aa: CSARRVSSYNEQFF
CDR3nt: TGCAGTGCTAGGAGGGTATCCTCCTACAATGAGCAGTTCTTC

v_gene: TRBV20-1
abundance: many
d_gene: NA
j_gene: TRBJ1-2
CDR3aa: CSALPLGLGDYGYTF
CDR3nt: TGCAGTGCCCTCCCCCTGGGGCTCGGAGACTATGGCTACACCTTC

v_gene: TRBV6-2/TRBV6-3
abundance: few
d_gene: TRBD1
j_gene: TRBJ1-2
CDR3aa: CASSYGQGTGYGYTF
CDR3nt: TGTGCCAGCAGTTACGGACAGGGGACCGGCTATGGCTACACCTTC

v_gene: TRBV21-1
abundance: NA
d_gene: NA
j_gene: TRBJ1-4
CDR3aa: CASSKDSATNEKLVF
CDR3nt: TGTGCCAGCAGCAAAGATTCTGCAACTAATGAAAAACTGGTTTTT

v_gene: TRBV13
abundance: NA
d_gene: NA
j_gene: TRBJ2-5
CDR3aa: CASSLPREKETQYF
CDR3nt: TGTGCCAGCAGCTTACCGAGGGAGAAAGAGACCCAGTACTTC

v_gene: TRBV18
abundance: NA
d_gene: TRBD1
j_gene: TRBJ1-2
CDR3aa: CASTADRSGSGYTF
CDR3nt: TGTGCCAGCACGGCGGACAGGAGTGGATCTGGCTACACCTTC

v_gene: TRBV4-2
abundance: NA
d_gene: TRBD2
j_gene: TRBJ2-1
CDR3aa: CASSVRSGTSGINEQFF
CDR3nt: TGTGCCAGCAGCGTGCGCTCCGGGACTAGCGGGATAAATGAGCAGTTCTTC

v_gene: TRBV14
abundance: NA
d_gene: NA
j_gene: TRBJ1-1
CDR3aa: CASSQSRGAAFF
CDR3nt: TGTGCCAGCAGCCAATCCAGGGGTGCGGCTTTCTTT

v_gene: TRBV14
abundance: NA
d_gene: NA
j_gene: TRBJ2-2
CDR3aa: CASSQDSGPGELFF
CDR3nt: TGTGCCAGCAGCCAAGATTCAGGCCCCGGGGAGCTGTTTTTT

v_gene: TRBV20-1
abundance: NA
d_gene: TRBD1
j_gene: TRBJ2-3
CDR3aa: CSARVGTATDTQYF
CDR3nt: TGCAGTGCTAGAGTAGGGACAGCCACAGATACGCAGTATTTT

v_gene: TRBV20-1
abundance: many
d_gene: TRBD2
j_gene: TRBJ2-3
CDR3aa: CSARVGLAGGVTQYF
CDR3nt: TGCAGTGCTAGAGTTGGACTAGCGGGAGGTGTTACGCAGTATTTT

v_gene: TRBV6-2/TRBV6-3
abundance: many
d_gene: NA
j_gene: TRBJ2-2
CDR3aa: CASSYSLTIGLTGELFF
CDR3nt: TGTGCCAGCAGTTACTCCCTGACGATAGGGCTTACCGGGGAGCTGTTTTTT

v_gene: TRBV7-8
abundance: few
d_gene: NA
j_gene: TRBJ2-1
CDR3aa: CASSLGLVYNEQFF
CDR3nt: TGTGCCAGCAGCTTAGGACTAGTCTACAATGAGCAGTTCTTC

v_gene: TRBV12-3/TRBV12-4
abundance: NA
d_gene: NA
j_gene: TRBJ1-5
CDR3aa: CASSPLPRPQHF
CDR3nt: TGTGCCAGCAGTCCACTCCCACGGCCCCAGCATTTT

v_gene: TRBV29-1
abundance: NA
d_gene: NA
j_gene: TRBJ2-7
CDR3aa: CSVEPGEGYEQYF
CDR3nt: TGCAGCGTTGAGCCGGGAGAGGGCTACGAGCAGTACTTC

v_gene: TRBV6-1
abundance: few
d_gene: NA
j_gene: TRBJ1-2
CDR3aa: CASSDVVQIYGYTF
CDR3nt: TGTGCCAGCAGTGATGTTGTGCAAATCTATGGCTACACCTTC

v_gene: TRBV18
abundance: NA
d_gene: NA
j_gene: TRBJ2-7
CDR3aa: CASSPRDVSYEQYF
CDR3nt: TGTGCCAGCTCACCTCGGGACGTGTCCTACGAGCAGTACTTC

v_gene: TRBV19
abundance: NA
d_gene: NA
j_gene: TRBJ1-5
CDR3aa: CASDSTADSNQPQHF
CDR3nt: TGTGCCAGCGACTCCACGGCGGATAGCAATCAGCCCCAGCATTTT

v_gene: TRBV6-5
abundance: NA
d_gene: TRBD1
j_gene: TRBJ2-7
CDR3aa: CASSWDRGSYEQYF
CDR3nt: TGTGCCAGCAGTTGGGACAGGGGTTCCTACGAGCAGTACTTC

v_gene: TRBV5-6
abundance: NA
d_gene: TRBD2
j_gene: TRBJ2-5
CDR3aa: CASSFFNLAGGGTQYF
CDR3nt: TGTGCCAGCAGCTTTTTTAACCTAGCGGGAGGAGGGACCCAGTACTTC

v_gene: TRBV18
abundance: NA
d_gene: NA
j_gene: TRBJ2-3
CDR3aa: CASSRNSGADTQYF
CDR3nt: TGTGCCAGCTCACGGAACAGTGGCGCAGATACGCAGTATTTT

v_gene: TRBV6-2/TRBV6-3
abundance: few
d_gene: NA
j_gene: TRBJ2-7
CDR3aa: CASWTPTEYEQYF
CDR3nt: TGTGCCTCTTGGACACCGACTGAATACGAGCAGTACTTC